This T cell receptor beta chain stems from a study of blood T cell repertoires in COVID-19. All recovered Cohort 3 donors got two negative PCRs, got clearance, or saw symptom resolution. Original methodology: Researchers report that nucleated cell counts were estimated from reference gene primer amplification. Profiling relied on immunoSEQ multiplex PCR, and the TCRdb table lists in-frame clones only, not all of them. V and J calls and clone size are those listed in that table; D and trimming were worked out from the DNA. The sample holds about 310,000 clones, approximately 85% seen once. This CDR3 contains 15 residues. J gave up 4 bases and V 7 bases, and 10 bases lay outside the gene matches. Per the germline V gene, CDR1 is SNHLY and CDR2 is FYNNEI.

This rearrangement joins TRBV2 to TRBJ1-5; 7 positions agree with TRBD1. Input material: PBMCs or T cells enriched from blood (not recorded which). The clonotype comes from a man aged 25 to 40 who had recovered from COVID-19. This CDR3 is CASTPTGSWNQPQHF. In DNA form, the CDR3 reads TGTGCCAGCACCCCGACAGGGAGCTGGAATCAGCCCCAGCATTTT.